This section outlines one T cell receptor (beta chain) sequence together with its context. The sample holds one count of this clone. Its antigen remains undetermined. No quality values exist for individual bases; no much larger clone is one base distant. One collaborating source in Seattle enrolled patients during active infection and followed them longitudinally through the course of disease. Collaborating institutions collected whole blood in K2EDTA tubes following their own protocols. Collaborator samples were shipped for TCRbeta analysis as frozen whole blood, isolated PBMCs, or DNA extracted from either sample type. TCRbeta CDR3 regions were amplified from genomic DNA using the immunoSEQ Assay, a bias-controlled multiplex PCR. Per the original workflow: Within the assay, amplification of reference gene primers was used to estimate how many nucleated cells each sample contained. To quantify the absolute abundance of each unique TCRbeta CDR3 rearrangement, sequence reads were collapsed and filtered. For each sample, productive Simpson clonality was calculated as the square root of Simpson's diversity index across productive rearrangements. TCRdb holds this immuneACCESS table with in-frame rearrangements only. Some clones are missing; in checked studies, unresolved V genes explain under half, and the rest has no known cause. That table gives V, J and clone size, and the DNA gave D and trimming. In this sample the table shows about 120,000 clones, around 80% of which occur a single time. The leading ten clones occupy roughly a sixth of the sample.

From its cysteine to its phenylalanine, the CDR3 spans 13 amino acids. CDR3 DNA is the only sequence kept; it has 39 bases, read in frame from the first base. Trimming takes 7 bases off V and 2 bases off J; junction bases not matched to a gene: 7. CDR1 SQVTM and CDR2 ANQGSEA were looked up in the germline V gene. The sample comes from a study of blood T cell repertoires in COVID-19 (dated by TCRdb to the early 2020s). Study-level background: Samples from collaborators originated in the United States, Italy and Spain and spanned both the acute and convalescent phases of COVID-19. The prospective study material was composed of cDNA or gDNA derived from T cells, B-cell-depleted T cells, or PBMCs. Samples came from the ongoing ImmuneRACE study (first 160 participants) plus 1,254 subjects from 6 global collaborators. A freely available public database, intended as a resource for researchers studying the immune response to SARS-CoV-2, is where the repertoires were released. A de-identified subject ID, COVID-19 status, age in years and sex were almost always included in the sample metadata. The dataset comprised deeply sampled blood TCRbeta repertoires from subjects exposed to, actively infected with, or recovered from COVID-19. Where available, HLA class I and class II types were taken from metadata supplied by the sample provider and were not determined by assay-based typing.

Results and caveats for the whole study, not just this receptor: How much clinical and demographic metadata was included differed by source and by participant, and the metadata was provided uncurated.

The TCR originated in a man aged 25 to 45 with COVID-19, enrolled during active disease. The chain joins TRBV29-1 to TRBJ2-5; 7 central nucleotides agree with TRBD2. The sample taken for sequencing was peripheral blood. The DNA is TGCAGCGCCTCTAGCGGTGCACAAGAGACCCAGTACTTC. It translates to CSASSGAQETQYF.